This T cell receptor (beta chain) is drawn from a study of CD8 T cells in Susac syndrome. RNA, at roughly 0.45 to 1 ug, was reverse transcribed with random hexamers. Multiplex immunoSEQ PCR targeted 54 Vbeta and 13 Jbeta TCR beta segments. TCRdb passed the immunoSEQ multiplex PCR reads through MiXCR, listing each CDR3 protein once. The sample holds around 300,000 distinct CDR3 sequences; approximately 89% are singletons and the top ten take 0.18%. Purification of the CD8+ and CD4+ T cells relied on negative isolation, and TEMRA cells underwent FACS enrichment. This TCR was sampled from a human donor with multiple sclerosis. What was sequenced was CD8+ T cells from PBMCs.

CDR3 in DNA: TGCAGTGCTAGAGACGGAGCGGGAGGGGACACCGGGGAGCTGTTTTTT. It yields the protein CSARDGAGGDTGELFF. The chain links TRBV20-1 to TRBJ2-2; 10 nucleotides line up with TRBD2. The ends lost 0 bases at V and 3 bases at J; junction bases unmatched: 4. The germline V gene has CDR1 DFQATT and CDR2 SNEGSKA (reference sequence). The CDR3 has 16 amino acids.